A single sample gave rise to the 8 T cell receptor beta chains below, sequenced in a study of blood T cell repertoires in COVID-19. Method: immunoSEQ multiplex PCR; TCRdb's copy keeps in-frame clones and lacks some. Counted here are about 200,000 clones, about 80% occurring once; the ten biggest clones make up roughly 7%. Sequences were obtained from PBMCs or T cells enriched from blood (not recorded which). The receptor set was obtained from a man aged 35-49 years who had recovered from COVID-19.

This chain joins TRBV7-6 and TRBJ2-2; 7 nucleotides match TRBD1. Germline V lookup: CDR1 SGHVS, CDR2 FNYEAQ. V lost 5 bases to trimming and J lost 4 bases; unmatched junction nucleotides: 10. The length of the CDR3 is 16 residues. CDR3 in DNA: TGTGCCAGCAGCCACACCTCGGGACAGATCACCGGGGAGCTGTTTTTT. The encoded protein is CASSHTSGQITGELFF.

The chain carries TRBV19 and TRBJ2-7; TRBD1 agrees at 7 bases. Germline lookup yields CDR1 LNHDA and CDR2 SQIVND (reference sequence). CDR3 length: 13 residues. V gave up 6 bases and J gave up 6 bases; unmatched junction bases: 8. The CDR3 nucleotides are TGTGCCAGTAGCACCGGACAGGCGGGCGAGCAGTACTTC. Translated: CASSTGQAGEQYF. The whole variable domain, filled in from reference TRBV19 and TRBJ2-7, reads DGGITQSPKYLFRKEGQNVTLSCEQNLNHDAMYWYRQDPGQGLRLIYYSQIVNDFQKGDIAEGYSVSREKKESFPLTVTSAQKNPTAFYLCASSTGQAGEQYFGPGTRLTVT.

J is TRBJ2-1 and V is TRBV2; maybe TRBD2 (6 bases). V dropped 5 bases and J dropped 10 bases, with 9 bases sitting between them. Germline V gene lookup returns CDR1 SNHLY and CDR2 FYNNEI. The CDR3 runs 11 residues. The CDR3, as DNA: TGTGCCAGCAGTCCGGGGAGGGAGCAGTTCTTC. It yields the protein CASSPGREQFF.

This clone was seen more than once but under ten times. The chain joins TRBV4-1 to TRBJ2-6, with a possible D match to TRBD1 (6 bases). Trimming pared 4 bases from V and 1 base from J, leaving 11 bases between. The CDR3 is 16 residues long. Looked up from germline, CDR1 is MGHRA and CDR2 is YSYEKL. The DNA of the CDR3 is TGCGCCAGCAGCCCCCAAACAGGGTCTGGGGCCAACGTCCTGACTTTC. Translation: CASSPQTGSGANVLTF.

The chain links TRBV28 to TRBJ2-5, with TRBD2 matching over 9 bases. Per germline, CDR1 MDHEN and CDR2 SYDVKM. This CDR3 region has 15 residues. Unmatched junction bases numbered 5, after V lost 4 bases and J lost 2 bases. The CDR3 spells CASSSSGGPQETQYF. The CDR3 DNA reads TGTGCCAGCAGTTCCAGCGGGGGGCCGCAAGAGACCCAGTACTTC. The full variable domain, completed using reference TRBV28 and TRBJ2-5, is DVKVTQSSRYLVKRTGEKVFLECVQDMDHENMFWYRQDPGLGLRLIYFSYDVKMKEKGDIPEGYSVSREKKERFSLILESASTNQTSMYLCASSSSGGPQETQYFGPGTRLLVL.

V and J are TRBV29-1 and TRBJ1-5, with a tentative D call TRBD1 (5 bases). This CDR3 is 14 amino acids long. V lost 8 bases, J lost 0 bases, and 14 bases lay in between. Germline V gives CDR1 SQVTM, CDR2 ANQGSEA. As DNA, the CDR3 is TGCAGCATCCGGGGGGGAGGTAGCAATCAGCCCCAGCATTTT. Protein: CSIRGGGSNQPQHF.

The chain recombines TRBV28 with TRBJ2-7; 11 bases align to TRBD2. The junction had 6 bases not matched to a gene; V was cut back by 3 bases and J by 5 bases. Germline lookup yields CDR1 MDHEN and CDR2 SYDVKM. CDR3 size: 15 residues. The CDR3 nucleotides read TGTGCCAGCAGTTTCACTAGCGGGGGAGTAAACGAGCAGTACTTC. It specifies CASSFTSGGVNEQYF.

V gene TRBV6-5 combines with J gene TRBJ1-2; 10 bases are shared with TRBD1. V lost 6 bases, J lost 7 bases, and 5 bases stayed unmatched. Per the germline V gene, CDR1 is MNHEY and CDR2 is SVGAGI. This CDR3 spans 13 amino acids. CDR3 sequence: CASSRTGGRGYTF. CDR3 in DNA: TGTGCCAGCAGCCGGACAGGGGGACGTGGCTACACCTTC.